This paragraph reports one T cell receptor (beta chain). No antigen is known for it. This sample was taken from a study of CD8 T cells in Susac syndrome. Study-level results: In TEMRA cells and active patients, CD8+ clonal expansion in Susac reached its peak. There were over 15 Susac-specific public clones in total CD8+ repertoires and a few in CD8+ TEMRA repertoires.

Random hexamers were used to reverse transcribe an amount of roughly 0.45 to 1 ug RNA. TCRdb reanalysed the immunoSEQ multiplex PCR reads using MiXCR and keeps one entry per CDR3 protein. The table lists around 80,000 distinct CDR3 sequences, about 95% of them singletons. Sequencing of TCR beta was undertaken in CD8+ and CD4+ T cells derived from blood. Negative isolation was applied to CD8+ and CD4+ T cells, and FACS enrichment was applied to TEMRA cells. This clonotype was obtained from a human donor with Susac syndrome. Specimen: CD8+ T cells from PBMCs.

The CDR3 coding sequence is TGTGCCACCAGCGCAGAGATTGGGACCCAAGAGACCCAGTACTTC. It yields the protein CATSAEIGTQETQYF. This chain links TRBV15 with TRBJ2-5; the D gene could be TRBD1 or TRBD2 (5 bases each). V was clipped by 5 bases and J by 1 base, with 14 bases between them. Germline V lookup: CDR1 LNHNV, CDR2 YYDKDF (reference sequence). The CDR3 spans 15 residues.